The 10 T cell receptor beta chains in this list originate from one sample, sequenced in a study of cytomegalovirus exposure and HLA in healthy donors. The PCR employed 60 Vbeta primers together with 13 Jbeta primers. The repertoire was sequenced with immunoSEQ multiplex PCR; TCRdb's copy has only in-frame clones and lacks some. The table shows about 160,000 clones, with 65% to 85% occurring only once. Sequenced: PBMCs. These receptors all stem from a man aged 50 to 59 in good health and CMV-seropositive.

The J gene is TRBJ1-1, the V gene TRBV6-6, with 7 nucleotides matching TRBD1. Germline CDR1 reads MNHNY; CDR2 reads SVGAGI (reference sequence). CDR3 size: 15 residues. The trim removed 7 bases at V and 1 base at J, leaving 9 bases unmatched. CDR3 in DNA: TGTGCCAGCATATGGGACAGCCGGACGAACACTGAAGCTTTCTTT. This translates into CASIWDSRTNTEAFF.

Notes on this clone: The sample holds other DNA sequences that translate to the same CDR3. The chain uses TRBV28 and TRBJ2-7; D uncertain. Between the trimmed V and J ends, which lost 1 base and 3 bases, there was a span of 4 bases. The CDR3 has 12 amino acids. The germline V gene encodes CDR1 MDHEN and CDR2 SYDVKM. The CDR3 DNA follows: TGTGCCAGCAGTTTATACAACTACGAGCAGTACTTC. The encoded protein is CASSLYNYEQYF.

This sequence joins TRBV30 and TRBJ1-4, with D possibly being TRBD1 (5 bases). The V gene lost 3 bases and the J gene lost 8 bases, with 13 bases spanning the gap. CDR3 length equals 13 residues. CDR1 and CDR2 from the germline V gene are GTSNPN and SVGIG (reference sequence). CDR3 DNA: TGTGCCTGGAGGTCCAGGGTGGGGGAAAAACTGTTTTTT. Amino acid sequence: CAWRSRVGEKLFF.

The rearrangement joins TRBV28 to TRBJ2-5; unclear D gene. Germline CDR1 and CDR2: MDHEN and SYDVKM. The CDR3 spans 13 residues. Trimming shortened V by 7 bases and J by 7 bases, and 16 bases separated the two germline ends. The CDR3 region is CASTSLGLGTQYF. CDR3 in DNA: TGTGCCAGCACAAGTTTGGGTCTAGGGACCCAGTACTTC.

The chain uses TRBV18 and TRBJ2-7; 7 bases fit TRBD1. Per germline, CDR1 KGHSH and CDR2 LQKENI. This CDR3 comprises 12 residues. V lost 3 bases, J lost 4 bases, and 0 bases stayed unmatched. CDR3 nucleotides: TGTGCCAGCTCACCGGACAGGTACGAGCAGTACTTC. Protein: CASSPDRYEQYF.

The DNA for the CDR3 is TGTGCCAGCAGTTTAGCGGGAGAAACCTACAATGAGCAGTTCTTC. This translates into CASSLAGETYNEQFF. The chain uses TRBV28 and TRBJ2-1, with TRBD2 identical over 7 bases. The length of the CDR3 is 15 residues. Looked up from germline, CDR1 is MDHEN and CDR2 is SYDVKM. The J segment lost 2 bases and the V segment lost 2 bases, leaving 3 bases of the junction unmatched.

The sample holds a few counts of this clone. This specimen includes other DNA sequences encoding the same CDR3. The rearrangement joins TRBV18 to TRBJ1-1; 9 bases are shared with TRBD1. CDR3 length: 14 residues. Germline assignment: CDR1 KGHSH and CDR2 LQKENI. With V trimmed by 3 bases and J by 1 base, 0 bases remained unmatched. The CDR3 spells CASSPDRGNTEAFF. CDR3 in DNA: TGTGCCAGCTCACCGGACAGGGGGAACACTGAAGCTTTCTTT.

The chain employs TRBV11-1 and TRBJ2-7; possible D gene TRBD1, 6 bases. Germline V gene data show CDR1 as SGHAT and CDR2 as FQDESV (reference sequence). The V end lost 5 bases, the J end lost 9 bases, and 14 bases lay between the germline ends. The CDR3 contains 12 residues. This chain's CDR3 is CASSNKQGPQYF. The CDR3 nucleotides read TGTGCCAGCAGCAATAAACAGGGCCCGCAGTACTTC.

The chain couples TRBV10-1 to TRBJ2-3, with D perhaps TRBD2 (5 bases). Trimming left V 3 bases short and J 1 base short, with 14 bases between. Germline CDR1 is WNHNN and CDR2 is SYGVQD (reference sequence). The CDR3 runs to 16 residues. CDR3 loop: CASSEVRELGTDTQYF. DNA for the CDR3: TGCGCCAGCAGTGAAGTAAGGGAGTTGGGCACAGATACGCAGTATTTT.

The CDR3 sequence: CASSGADRGGNQPQHF. As DNA, the CDR3 is TGTGCCAGCAGCGGGGCGGACAGGGGTGGCAATCAGCCCCAGCATTTT. The chain links TRBV6-6 to TRBJ1-5, with TRBD1 identical over 9 bases. This CDR3 spans 16 amino acids. The V gene end was trimmed by 6 bases and the J gene end by 2 bases; junction bases not matched to a gene: 8. From germline, CDR1 is MNHNY and CDR2 SVGAGI (reference sequence).